The 29 T cell receptor beta chains below were found in one sample sequenced in a study of T cells after yellow fever vaccination (dated by TCRdb to about 2019). Library prep was done by 5' RACE. This sample was sequenced with an Illumina HiSeq 2500. The public sequencing data were trimmed at Q25 with fastp and processed into clonotypes with MiXCR by TCRdb, which kept only in-frame beta chains. Every CDR3 protein is listed once, alongside the most common genes and DNA of its rows. The sample yields around 300,000 distinct CDR3 sequences; approximately 12% were counted once. 0.4% to 0.55% of the sample is taken by the ten largest. This sample's treatment or condition label indicates: live attenuated yellow fever vaccine strain. The sequencing used CD4+ T cells sorted from PBMCs, collected 45 days after the yellow fever booster vaccination. The receptors derive from a man under 40 who received the YFV17D yellow fever vaccine.

This clonotype was counted between two and nine times. This chain connects TRBV20-1 to TRBJ2-5; 7 nucleotides match TRBD2. Germline lookup yields CDR1 DFQATT and CDR2 SNEGSKA (reference sequence). Trimming at V came to 6 bases and at J to 3 bases, leaving 10 bases not matched to a gene. The CDR3 spans 14 residues. In DNA form, the CDR3 reads TGCAGTGCGTCGACCGGGACTATTGAAGAGACCCAGTACTTC. Translated, it gives CSASTGTIEETQYF.

There are a few counts of this clonotype. This rearrangement joins TRBV10-3 to TRBJ2-1; TRBD2 matches 8 bases. V lost 3 bases, J lost 2 bases, and 6 bases stayed unmatched. The CDR3 consists of 16 residues. The germline V gene encodes CDR1 ENHRY and CDR2 SYGVKD. DNA for the CDR3: TGTGCCATCAGTGAAGGGACTAGTAGTGCCTACAATGAGCAGTTCTTC. Protein sequence: CAISEGTSSAYNEQFF.

The chain employs TRBV20-1 and TRBJ2-3; 9 bases map to TRBD2. Trimming cost V 2 bases and J 5 bases; bases outside gene matches: 8. The germline CDR1 and CDR2 sequences are DFQATT and SNEGSKA (reference sequence). The CDR3 length is 15 residues. The CDR3 reads CSARLAGTRGDTQYF. The CDR3 DNA reads as TGCAGTGCTAGACTAGCGGGAACCCGAGGAGATACGCAGTATTTT.

This clonotype has only a few counts. The chain combines TRBV10-3 with TRBJ1-1, with D perhaps matching TRBD1 (6 bases). The CDR3 extends over 14 amino acids. V lost 6 bases and J lost 0, with 11 bases in between. Looked up from germline, CDR1 is ENHRY and CDR2 is SYGVKD. CDR3 sequence reads: CAISDRPMNTEAFF. The DNA for the CDR3 is TGTGCCATCAGCGACAGGCCCATGAACACTGAAGCTTTCTTT.

The V and J genes are TRBV6-5 and TRBJ1-1; D is undetermined. In germline, CDR1 is MNHEY, CDR2 SVGAGI. Deletions cut 2 bases from V and 4 bases from J, with 8 bases between. The CDR3 extends over 13 amino acids. In DNA form, the CDR3 reads TGTGCCAGCAGTTACCTGGGAGGCACTGAAGCTTTCTTT. Protein: CASSYLGGTEAFF.

This clonotype was counted at least ten times. This chain uses TRBV20-1 with TRBJ1-2, with 9 positions matching TRBD1. The J segment lost 4 bases and the V segment lost 6 bases, leaving 6 bases of the junction unmatched. The germline V gene encodes CDR1 DFQATT and CDR2 SNEGSKA (reference sequence). The CDR3 sequence is 13 residues long. CDR3 sequence: CSATQGATYGYTF. In DNA form, the CDR3 reads TGCAGTGCGACACAGGGGGCGACCTATGGCTACACCTTC.

Note on this clonotype: At one end the junction does not follow the germline gene, possibly because of a read error. The V and J genes are TRBV6-1 and TRBJ1-4; D is unclear. The germline V gene encodes CDR1 MNHNS and CDR2 SASEGT. The CDR3 is made up of 16 amino acids. The CDR3 nucleotides read TGTGACAGCACCCCCTCGGGAGCGGCTTCGAATGAAAAACTGTTTTTT. Translated: CDSTPSGAASNEKLFF.

On this clonotype: Because the CDR3 is missing its conserved closing phenylalanine or tryptophan, this is likely a read error. In nucleotides, the CDR3 is TGCAGTGCGTATAGACAGAGCAGCACAGATACGCAGTATTTA. This sequence encodes CSAYRQSSTDTQYL. The chain is built from TRBV20-1 and TRBJ2-3, with D possibly being TRBD1 (5 bases). V dropped 6 bases and J dropped 0 bases, with 13 bases sitting between them. There are 14 residues in the CDR3. Germline CDR1 is DFQATT and CDR2 is SNEGSKA (reference sequence).

This clonotype came up a few times. The chain links TRBV5-1 to TRBJ2-3; 10 nucleotides agree with TRBD2. The germline V gene encodes CDR1 SGHRS and CDR2 YFSETQ. Trimming removed 4 bases from V and 7 bases from J; junction bases left unmatched: 12. The CDR3 contains 16 residues. This chain's CDR3 is CASSPPLAGEFNTQYF. The CDR3, as DNA: TGCGCCAGCAGCCCTCCGCTAGCGGGAGAATTTAATACGCAGTATTTT.

V and J are TRBV6-5 and TRBJ2-1, with no clear D. CDR1 and CDR2 (germline): MNHEY, SVGAGI. V was pared by 11 bases and J by 5 bases, with 19 bases between. This CDR3 comprises 14 residues. DNA of the CDR3: TGTGCCTCACAGTTATCGGCCGGCAACAATGAGCAGTTCTTC. This codes for CASQLSAGNNEQFF.

This clonotype came up a few times. The chain employs TRBV28 and TRBJ1-2, with 7 bases aligning to TRBD1. After removal of 7 bases from V and 6 bases from J, the junction contained 5 bases not matched to a gene. Germline CDR1 and CDR2: MDHEN and SYDVKM. The CDR3 is made up of 12 amino acids. CDR3 sequence reads: CASTGQENGYTF. DNA for the CDR3: TGTGCCAGCACAGGACAGGAAAATGGCTACACCTTC.

In this sample, this clonotype turned up a few times. The chain uses TRBV4-3 and TRBJ1-5; D is ambiguous. V lost 0 bases, J lost 9 bases, and 9 bases lay in between. The germline V gene has CDR1 LGHNA and CDR2 YSLEER. This CDR3 is built from 13 residues. The CDR3 nucleotides read TGCGCCAGCAGCCAAGATCTTGTCCGGCCCCAGCATTTT. Amino acid sequence: CASSQDLVRPQHF.

The chain uses TRBV5-1 and TRBJ2-7; 8 bases map to TRBD2. CDR3 length equals 14 residues. The V gene end was trimmed by 0 bases and the J gene end by 5 bases; junction bases not matched to a gene: 4. The V gene's germline CDR1 is SGHRS and CDR2 YFSETQ. CDR3 DNA sequence: TGCGCCAGCAGCTTGGGAGCGGGAGCGAACGAGCAGTACTTC. Translating it yields CASSLGAGANEQYF. Combining the CDR3 with reference TRBV5-1 and TRBJ2-7 gives the whole variable domain KAGVTQTPRYLIKTRGQQVTLSCSPISGHRSVSWYQQTPGQGLQFLFEYFSETQRNKGNFPGRFSGRQFSNSRSEMNVSTLELGDSALYLCASSLGAGANEQYFGPGTRLTVT.

This chain connects TRBV4-3 to TRBJ2-1; D unclear. The CDR3 contains 12 residues. In germline, CDR1 is LGHNA, CDR2 YSLEER. Trimming left V 4 bases short and J 15 bases short, with 16 bases between. Here the CDR3 DNA reads TGCGCCAGCAGCCCGGACGACTCGGCGGTGTTCTTC. Protein product: CASSPDDSAVFF.

The J gene is TRBJ2-5, the V gene TRBV18; D gene ambiguous. Per germline, CDR1 KGHSH and CDR2 LQKENI. This CDR3 is built from 13 residues. Trimming stripped 1 base from V and 1 base from J, with 4 bases between. For the CDR3, the DNA is TGTGCCAGCTCACCACAGCTCCAAGAGACCCAGTACTTC. Translation gives CASSPQLQETQYF.

The chain's CDR3 is CASSKLEGGEQFF. CDR3 in DNA: TGTGCCAGCAGTAAACTAGAAGGGGGCGAGCAGTTCTTC. The V call is TRBV6-6, the J call TRBJ2-1, with TRBD1 matching over 7 bases. Trimming at V came to 5 bases and at J to 10 bases, leaving 8 bases not matched to a gene. Germline V gene lookup returns CDR1 MNHNY and CDR2 SVGAGI (reference sequence). The CDR3 extends over 13 amino acids.

This clonotype appeared a few times. The chain uses TRBV20-1 and TRBJ2-2; TRBD2 matches at 7 bases. The V gene end was trimmed by 1 base and the J gene end by 3 bases; junction bases not matched to a gene: 5. The germline CDR1 and CDR2 sequences are DFQATT and SNEGSKA (reference sequence). The CDR3 is made up of 15 amino acids. In DNA form, the CDR3 reads TGCAGTGCTAGAGTGCCTAGCGGTTACACCGGGGAGCTGTTTTTT. This encodes CSARVPSGYTGELFF.

This clonotype was seen a single time. At one end, the junction sequence differs from germline, possibly due to a read error. V usage is TRBV7-2 and J usage is TRBJ2-2; the D gene is possibly TRBD2 (6 bases). Germline loops: CDR1 SGHTA, CDR2 FQGNSA. The CDR3 length is 16 residues. The CDR3 is CGSSLVGGGTTGELFF. The CDR3 nucleotides are TGTGGCAGCAGCTTAGTCGGTGGCGGGACGACCGGGGAGCTGTTTTTT.

The chain is built from TRBV5-1 and TRBJ1-2; D is uncertain. Germline values: CDR1 SGHRS, CDR2 YFSETQ. V dropped 0 bases and J dropped 8 bases, with 14 bases sitting between them. The CDR3 is 14 amino acids. The CDR3 DNA is TGCGCCAGCAGCTTGGCCGGAGTCGGAGGAGGCTACACCTTC. Translation: CASSLAGVGGGYTF.

The chain carries TRBV5-4 and TRBJ2-7, with 9 nucleotides matching TRBD1. V lost 4 bases and J lost 0; bases outside the gene matches: 11. Per the germline V gene, CDR1 is SGHNT and CDR2 is YYREEE (reference sequence). The CDR3 is made up of 17 amino acids. The DNA for the CDR3 is TGTGCCAGCAGCAGCTACCCCGGGACAGGGAACTCCTACGAGCAGTACTTC. This codes for CASSSYPGTGNSYEQYF.

This clonotype was recorded many times. V gene TRBV20-1 combines with J gene TRBJ2-5, with D unresolved. Germline CDR1 DFQATT, CDR2 SNEGSKA (reference sequence). V lost 0 bases, J lost 4 bases, and 3 bases lay in between. The CDR3 is 11 residues long. The CDR3 spells CSARESETQYF. In DNA, the CDR3 is TGCAGTGCTAGAGAATCAGAGACCCAGTACTTC.

The sample holds many counts of this clonotype. The rearrangement uses TRBV20-1 and TRBJ2-5; 11 positions agree with TRBD2. Trimming at V came to 0 bases and at J to 4 bases, leaving 4 bases not matched to a gene. Germline CDR1 and CDR2: DFQATT and SNEGSKA (reference sequence). The CDR3 contains 15 residues. The CDR3 spells CSARDQTSGIETQYF. CDR3 in DNA: TGCAGTGCTAGAGATCAGACTAGCGGGATAGAGACCCAGTACTTC.

This chain links TRBV5-1 with TRBJ2-4; weak D call: TRBD2 (6 bases). Trimming shortened V by 2 bases and J by 3 bases, and 9 bases separated the two germline ends. Looked up from germline, CDR1 is SGHRS and CDR2 is YFSETQ. This CDR3 spans 14 amino acids. The CDR3 loop reads CASSFGSGKNIQYF. The DNA for the CDR3 is TGCGCCAGCAGCTTCGGGAGTGGCAAAAACATTCAGTACTTC.

About this clonotype itself: A read error may produce the germline difference seen at one junction end. The chain has TRBV27 and TRBJ1-1; no reliable D call. Germline V gene data show CDR1 as MNHEY and CDR2 as SMNVEV (reference sequence). The CDR3 consists of 13 residues. CDR3 residues: CASRLFRNTEAFF. Written as DNA, the CDR3 is TGTGCCAGCAGGTTATTCAGGAACACTGAAGCTTTCTTT.

This clonotype has a handful of counts. This rearrangement joins TRBV6-5 to TRBJ1-2; 7 bases line up with TRBD1. The CDR3 extends over 12 amino acids. The J segment lost 8 bases and the V segment lost 6 bases, leaving 6 bases of the junction unmatched. CDR1 is MNHEY and CDR2 is SVGAGI in the germline V gene. The CDR3 coding sequence is TGTGCCAGCAGCCGACAGGGTAGAGGCTACACCTTC. Translating it yields CASSRQGRGYTF.

This clonotype was detected a few times. This chain connects TRBV7-2 to TRBJ1-2; possibly TRBD1 for D (5 bases). V lost 5 bases to trimming and J lost 4 bases, with 17 bases between them. The CDR3 covers 15 residues. Germline V gene sequence: CDR1 SGHTA, CDR2 FQGNSA. The CDR3 nucleotides read TGTGCCAGCAGCAAGACCCCGACAGCGGCCTATGGCTACACCTTC. It encodes CASSKTPTAAYGYTF.

Only a few counts were recorded for this clonotype. This chain joins TRBV10-3 and TRBJ2-5; TRBD2 might be the D (5 bases). This CDR3 has 14 amino acids. V was shortened by 2 bases and J by 2 bases, with 9 bases between the two germline ends. Germline-derived CDR1 and CDR2 are ENHRY and SYGVKD. CDR3 sequence reads: CAISERGSQETQYF. The CDR3 DNA sequence: TGTGCCATCAGTGAGAGAGGGAGTCAAGAGACCCAGTACTTC.

The rearrangement links TRBV7-9 to TRBJ1-6, with D uncertain. CDR3 length: 15 amino acids. V was cut by 1 base and J by 8 bases, with 12 bases left in between. Germline V CDR1 and CDR2: SEHNR, FQNEAQ (reference sequence). CDR3 region: CASSLVSDHYSPLHF. DNA of the CDR3: TGTGCCAGCAGCTTAGTGTCAGACCATTATTCACCCCTCCACTTT.

This clonotype was seen at least ten times. This chain uses TRBV7-6 with TRBJ2-6; no clear D gene. Germline V gene lookup returns CDR1 SGHVS and CDR2 FNYEAQ. The CDR3 runs to 15 residues. Trimming cost V 5 bases and J 0 bases, with 8 bases left between them. As DNA, the CDR3 is TGTGCCAGCAGCATAACGAGCTCTGGGGCCAACGTCCTGACTTTC. This sequence encodes CASSITSSGANVLTF.